What follows describes a single T cell receptor beta chain. No antigen is known for it. No base quality information exists; no much larger clone differs at one position. The data belong to a study of long-term antiretroviral therapy in people with HIV (dated by TCRdb to 2021 to 2024). With respect to the entire study: Collection of the earliest samples took place about a decade ahead of the 2015 WHO recommendation for immediate ART, at a time when ART was typically delayed until CD4 counts fell. From fewer than 35 adults with confirmed HIV infection, the cohort provided 150 to 200 cryopreserved PBMC samples, gathered serially across a mean of approximately six years (range 1-12). A retrospective serial study tested whether changes in peripheral blood TRB repertoire composition and diversity were associated with ART initiation and durable HIV suppression. About 40% of the 30 participants with HIV were female. No cross-contamination during QIAcube processing was shown when test extractions of a monoclonal T-cell line were performed alongside around 30 polyclonal samples.

The immunoSEQ hsTCRB v3.0 assay was used at survey level resolution to sequence the TRB variable region. A depth of roughly 40,000-55,000 T-cell genomes per sample was targeted for TRB sequencing. Pooled TRB libraries were sequenced on an Illumina MiSeq with a v3 150-cycle kit. As for how the authors treated the data: Repertoire analysis ran in R within a reproducible Nextflow workflow covering QC, data transformation and analysis. LymphoSeq2, an R package for exploring AIRR-Seq data, was used to implement custom analyses. After excluding a few samples that yielded fewer than 5000 total TRB sequences, around 190 HIV repertoires remained for analysis. Among the approximately 190 retained HIV repertoires, fewer than 65 were collected before ART initiation and around 130 after ART initiation. Each repertoire was downsampled to 5000 TRB nucleotide sequences, and summary statistics were averaged across 100 downsampling iterations. TRB sequences were retained for analysis only if CDR3 regions of at least seven amino acids were present. A Shannon entropy-derived clonality score and the Gini coefficient were used to measure diversity. In repertoire networks, the top 5000 CDR3 amino acid sequences were linked whenever an edit distance of one separated two sequences. For TRB CDR3 amino acid sequences, GLIPH2 was used to predict antigen specificity groups and MHC restriction. To flag known CMV, EBV, HIV or tissue antigen associations, CDR3 amino acid sequences were matched against VDJdb and McPAS-TCR. Pre-ART, post-ART and control groups were compared with Wilcoxon signed-rank tests and Holm-Bonferroni correction. Drawn from immuneACCESS, this table holds only the in-frame rearrangements with V and J called that TCRdb kept. Clones are partly lost; checked studies trace under half to an unresolved V gene and leave the rest unexplained. The DNA gave D and trimming, while V, J and clone size come from that table. Present in this sample are 20,000 to 25,000 clones, 80% to 85% of which were seen just once. Clones ranked in the top ten supply 4.5% to 6.5% of the sample.

The CDR3 has 15 amino acids, counting the end cysteine and phenylalanine. The DNA shown is the 45-base CDR3, in frame from base 1. Trimming takes 4 bases off V and 8 bases off J; junction bases not matched to a gene: 10. The germline V gene provides CDR1 MNHNS and CDR2 SASEGT. Inclusion was restricted to participants for whom at least one PBMC sample before ART initiation and at least two post-ART samples were available. Every participant with HIV received treatment in the United States of America. Before DNA extraction, cryopreserved samples of about 0.95-10 million PBMC were thawed and washed. At the time of the earliest PBMC sample, participants with HIV were aged between about 20 and 54 years. PBMC samples from each participant spanned 1-4 timepoints before ART initiation and 2-8 timepoints after ART initiation, with a median of 7 samples. Serial HIV viral load, CD4+ T-cell count, ART history and demographic data were obtained for every participant. Genomic DNA was extracted from unsorted PBMC with a Qiagen kit on a QIAcube, with processing performed in batches of 12 samples.

The research as a whole found: Starting ART was linked to a significant rise in TRB diversity, yet even after long-term ART the diversity remained significantly lower than in transplant donor controls. CDR3 length ranges in HIV repertoires were narrower than in controls, and network structure suggested an antigen-experienced repertoire with only a slight naive shift after ART. Since PBMC availability was limited, sequencing covered only the TCR beta chain, with no alpha chain pairing. The samples span the years 2004 to 2017, and the ART regimens used at that time may not be as effective as current regimens. Inferences about post-ART repertoire changes are limited because no data were available on ART adherence, viral resistance or therapy changes. Because cell numbers in pre-ART samples were limited, unsorted PBMC were profiled instead of sorted CD4+ and CD8+ T cells. At every time point, the repertoire was dominated by expanded TRB clones first identified before ART initiation, although this dominance fluctuated and, in many PLHIV, declined after ART.

This clonotype was sampled from a woman aged 25 to 45 with HIV. The sequenced sample was unsorted PBMCs, obtained 0.2 years after starting antiretroviral therapy. Recombination joined TRBV6-1 with TRBJ1-4, with 7 central nucleotides matching TRBD1. The CDR3 protein is CASSVSQGPGEKLFF. The DNA sequence follows: TGTGCCAGCAGTGTCTCACAGGGGCCGGGGGAAAAACTGTTTTTT.